Listed below are T cell receptor beta chains from one sample, sequenced in a study of blood T cell repertoires in COVID-19. Here immunoSEQ multiplex PCR was the method, and the copy in TCRdb shows in-frame clones only, minus some. The sample holds around 140,000 clones, 85% to 90% seen once. Sequenced: PBMCs or T cells enriched from blood (not recorded which). The origin of the receptors is a man aged 60-69 years who had recovered from COVID-19. The CDR3 runs from the conserved cysteine through the conserved F or W. The order of the fields is D gene, clone size, J gene, V gene, CDR3 protein, CDR3 DNA. The D gene is left open where the match is weak. Rows give clone size only sometimes, using once, few, many, or a class for an expanded clone.

NA NA TRBJ1-4 TRBV5-6 CASSLKTVVTEKLFF TGTGCCAGCAGCTTAAAGACAGTCGTTACTGAAAAACTGTTTTTT
NA NA TRBJ2-7 TRBV21-1 CASSKVPPREMYEQYF TGTGCCAGCAGCAAAGTGCCCCCGCGGGAGATGTACGAGCAGTACTTC
TRBD2 NA TRBJ2-1 TRBV2 CASSRLATGDEQFF TGTGCCAGCAGCCGACTAGCCACCGGCGATGAGCAGTTCTTC
NA NA TRBJ2-5 TRBV18 CASSPSLETQYF TGTGCCAGCTCACCTAGTTTGGAGACCCAGTACTTC
NA NA TRBJ2-3 TRBV7-6 CASSLGAGGSTDTQYF TGTGCCAGCAGCTTAGGTGCCGGGGGAAGCACAGATACGCAGTATTTT
NA NA TRBJ1-6 TRBV15 CATSRQGINNSPLHF TGTGCCACCAGCAGACAGGGTATAAATAATTCACCCCTCCACTTT
NA NA TRBJ1-4 TRBV28 CASSSTGVGEKLFF TGTGCCAGCTCAAGTACGGGAGTAGGCGAAAAACTGTTTTTT
NA NA TRBJ1-2 TRBV30 CAWTIQGGGSAYTF TGTGCCTGGACTATACAGGGTGGCGGCTCTGCCTACACCTTC
TRBD1 NA TRBJ1-5 TRBV6-1 CASSEGTGLGQPQHF TGTGCCAGCAGTGAAGGGACAGGGTTAGGTCAGCCCCAGCATTTT
TRBD1 NA TRBJ2-7 TRBV7-9 CASSSNWSPGTGTYEQYF TGTGCCAGCAGCTCCAACTGGTCTCCCGGGACAGGAACCTACGAGCAGTACTTC
TRBD2 NA TRBJ2-3 TRBV27 CASSRAGGPSTDTQYF TGTGCCAGCAGCCGAGCGGGGGGACCTAGCACAGATACGCAGTATTTT
NA NA TRBJ2-6 TRBV5-4 CASSLTGNRYSGANVLTF TGTGCCAGCAGCTTAACAGGGAATCGCTACTCTGGGGCCAACGTCCTGACTTTC
NA few TRBJ1-2 TRBV7-3 CASGKARSYGYTF TGTGCCAGCGGTAAAGCCCGTAGCTATGGCTACACCTTC
NA NA TRBJ2-6 TRBV19 CASRSVAGQGNVLTF TGTGCCAGTAGATCGGTAGCGGGACAGGGAAACGTCCTGACTTTC
NA NA TRBJ2-3 TRBV10-3 CAISEMESGTDTQYF TGTGCCATCAGTGAGATGGAGTCAGGGACAGATACGCAGTATTTT
NA NA TRBJ2-3 TRBV2 CASSLTNTDTQYF TGTGCCAGCAGTTTGACTAACACAGATACGCAGTATTTT
NA NA TRBJ1-1 TRBV7-9 CASSLRGMNTEAFF TGTGCCAGCAGCCTGCGGGGCATGAACACTGAAGCTTTCTTT
NA NA TRBJ2-7 TRBV5-5 CASSLVGLYEQYF TGTGCCAGCAGCTTGGTGGGACTCTACGAGCAGTACTTC
NA once TRBJ1-3 TRBV5-1 CASSSDGGGNTIYF TGCGCCAGCAGTAGCGACGGAGGGGGAAACACCATATATTTT
NA NA TRBJ2-3 TRBV10-1 CASSESGHITDTQYF TGCGCCAGCAGTGAGTCGGGACATATTACAGATACGCAGTATTTT
TRBD1 NA TRBJ2-7 TRBV7-9 CASSTPGQGSYEQYF TGTGCCAGCAGCACCCCGGGACAGGGCTCCTACGAGCAGTACTTC
TRBD2 NA TRBJ2-7 TRBV5-6 CASSLVGREYHEQYF TGTGCCAGCAGCTTGGTTGGGCGGGAGTACCACGAGCAGTACTTC
TRBD2 NA TRBJ2-3 TRBV9 CASSVRLAEDTQYF TGTGCCAGCAGCGTTAGGCTAGCGGAAGATACGCAGTATTTT
NA NA TRBJ1-2 TRBV28 CASSLVLTGNYGYTF TGTGCCAGCAGTTTGGTCCTTACAGGGAACTATGGCTACACCTTC
TRBD2 NA TRBJ2-7 TRBV29-1 CSVHSPGLAYEQYF TGCAGCGTCCACTCCCCCGGACTAGCCTACGAGCAGTACTTC
NA NA TRBJ2-3 TRBV7-3 CASSSNGRQADTQYF TGTGCCAGCAGCTCCAATGGCCGCCAGGCAGATACGCAGTATTTT
NA NA TRBJ2-3 TRBV5-1 CASSREDTQYF TGCGCCAGCAGTCGAGAGGATACGCAGTATTTT
TRBD1 once TRBJ1-5 TRBV7-2 CASSWTGNSNQPQHF TGTGCCAGCAGCTGGACAGGGAATAGCAATCAGCCCCAGCATTTT
NA few TRBJ2-5 TRBV18 CASSQYRQETQYF TGTGCCAGCTCACAGTACCGGCAAGAGACCCAGTACTTC
TRBD1 NA TRBJ1-5 TRBV7-8 CASTGTGDNQPQHF TGTGCCAGCACCGGGACAGGGGACAATCAGCCCCAGCATTTT
NA once TRBJ2-1 TRBV19 CASSIDPPASSSYNEQFF TGTGCCAGTAGTATAGACCCGCCCGCGTCAAGCTCCTACAATGAGCAGTTCTTC
TRBD2 NA TRBJ2-1 TRBV28 CASSFPFSGTPSYNEQFF TGTGCCAGCAGTTTCCCCTTTAGCGGGACCCCTTCCTACAATGAGCAGTTCTTC
NA NA TRBJ2-5 TRBV5-4 CASSLGGGLYEAQYF TGTGCCAGCAGCTTGGGGGGGGGCCTTTACGAAGCCCAGTACTTC
NA NA TRBJ2-2 TRBV9 CASSPLLNTGELFF TGTGCCAGCAGCCCGCTATTGAACACCGGGGAGCTGTTTTTT
NA NA TRBJ1-2 TRBV2 CASSARTSTGYTF TGTGCCAGCAGTGCCAGGACATCGACCGGCTACACCTTC
NA NA TRBJ1-4 TRBV4-2 CASSDGGGSLNEKLFF TGTGCCAGCAGCGATGGGGGGGGAAGTCTTAATGAAAAACTGTTTTTT
NA NA TRBJ2-3 TRBV6-5 CATTRGKTDTQYF TGTGCCACGACCAGGGGAAAAACAGATACGCAGTATTTT
NA NA TRBJ1-1 TRBV7-9 CASSLMGPNTEAFF TGTGCCAGCAGCTTAATGGGCCCGAACACTGAAGCTTTCTTT
TRBD1 NA TRBJ1-5 TRBV28 CASSLTGSGGLNQPQHF TGTGCCAGCAGTTTAACTGGTTCAGGGGGCCTCAATCAGCCCCAGCATTTT
TRBD1 few TRBJ1-6 TRBV3-1/TRBV3-2 CASSRLGQGNSPLHF TGTGCCAGCAGCCGTCTAGGACAGGGGAATTCACCCCTCCACTTT
NA NA TRBJ1-4 TRBV30 CAWDPRQEEKLFF TGTGCCTGGGACCCCCGGCAGGAAGAAAAACTGTTTTTT
TRBD2 NA TRBJ2-1 TRBV11-2 CASSPGTSGSYGEQFF TGTGCCAGCAGTCCCGGGACTAGCGGGAGTTACGGTGAGCAGTTCTTC
TRBD1 NA TRBJ2-7 TRBV5-1 CASRLGQDEQYF TGCGCCAGCAGACTCGGACAGGACGAGCAGTACTTC
TRBD1 medium-sized TRBJ1-4 TRBV30 CAQTTDRRGKLFF TGTGCCCAGACTACGGACAGGAGGGGGAAACTGTTTTTT
NA NA TRBJ1-1 TRBV28 CASSLLGVTEAFF TGTGCCAGCAGTTTACTGGGAGTCACTGAAGCTTTCTTT
TRBD2 once TRBJ2-1 TRBV18 CASSHGGSGGYTSYNEQFF TGTGCCAGCTCCCACGGTGGAAGCGGGGGGTATACTTCCTACAATGAGCAGTTCTTC
TRBD1 NA TRBJ1-6 TRBV11-3 CASSFSTGFGNSPLHF TGTGCCAGCAGCTTCTCGACAGGGTTTGGTAATTCACCCCTCCACTTT
NA NA TRBJ2-5 TRBV11-2 CASSLLGGEGAETQYF TGTGCCAGCAGCTTATTAGGGGGAGAGGGTGCGGAGACCCAGTACTTC
NA NA TRBJ1-5 TRBV28 CASSLTGEQPQHF TGTGCCAGCAGTTTAACGGGAGAACAGCCCCAGCATTTT
NA NA TRBJ2-7 TRBV7-9 CASSLDLVPYEQYF TGTGCCAGCAGCTTAGACCTAGTCCCCTACGAGCAGTACTTC
TRBD2 NA TRBJ2-1 TRBV7-6 CASSLVGGRVGNEQFF TGTGCCAGCAGCTTAGTTGGCGGGAGGGTGGGAAATGAGCAGTTCTTC
NA NA TRBJ2-1 TRBV2 CASSESGTGNEQFF TGTGCCAGCAGTGAAAGTGGTACCGGGAATGAGCAGTTCTTC
TRBD1 NA TRBJ2-7 TRBV2 CASNQGQGYEQYF TGTGCCAGCAACCAGGGACAGGGCTACGAGCAGTACTTC
NA NA TRBJ2-4 TRBV3-1/TRBV3-2 CASSPADRRENIQYF TGTGCCAGCAGCCCTGCGGACAGGAGGGAAAACATTCAGTACTTC
NA NA TRBJ2-1 TRBV10-3 CAIRDEGGTTEGSYNEQFF TGTGCCATCAGGGACGAGGGCGGAACGACGGAGGGATCCTACAATGAGCAGTTCTTC
TRBD2 NA TRBJ2-5 TRBV6-5 CASSFSAGGETQYF TGTGCCAGCAGTTTCTCCGCCGGGGGGGAGACCCAGTACTTC
NA NA TRBJ1-2 TRBV28 CAGATAANYGYTF TGTGCCGGGGCGACAGCAGCTAACTATGGCTACACCTTC
NA NA TRBJ1-4 TRBV6-5 CASSRRRTNEKLFF TGTGCCAGCAGCCGTCGGAGAACTAATGAAAAACTGTTTTTT
TRBD2 NA TRBJ2-3 TRBV3-1/TRBV3-2 CASSLDGGDTDTQYF TGTGCCAGCAGCCTCGACGGGGGGGACACAGATACGCAGTATTTT